This TCR beta chain is from a study of T cell responses to AZD1222 COVID-19 vaccine. On this clone: Its target is not known.

The assay was immunoSEQ multiplex PCR, and TCRdb's table has in-frame clones only and misses some. The table has approximately 30,000 clones, 85% to 90% seen once. CDR3 length: 13 amino acids. Between the trimmed V and J ends, which lost 6 bases and 7 bases, there was a span of 13 bases. CDR1 SNHLY and CDR2 FYNNEI come from the germline V gene. Study observations and caveats: Unmutated regions of variants are reportedly targeted by nearly half of spike-specific TCRs. Spike-specific TCR breadth and depth both grew after two AZD1222 doses.

Doses given second, at about 4 or about 12 weeks, were pooled. The TCR originated in an adult who received the AZD1222 COVID-19 vaccine. The chain carries TRBV2 and TRBJ1-5; D possibly corresponds to TRBD1 (6 bases). Source: peripheral blood, taken 28 days after the second AZD1222 dose. The DNA for the CDR3 is TGTGCCAGCAGGGGGGCCCTTGAACAGCCCCAGCATTTT. It is translated as CASRGALEQPQHF.